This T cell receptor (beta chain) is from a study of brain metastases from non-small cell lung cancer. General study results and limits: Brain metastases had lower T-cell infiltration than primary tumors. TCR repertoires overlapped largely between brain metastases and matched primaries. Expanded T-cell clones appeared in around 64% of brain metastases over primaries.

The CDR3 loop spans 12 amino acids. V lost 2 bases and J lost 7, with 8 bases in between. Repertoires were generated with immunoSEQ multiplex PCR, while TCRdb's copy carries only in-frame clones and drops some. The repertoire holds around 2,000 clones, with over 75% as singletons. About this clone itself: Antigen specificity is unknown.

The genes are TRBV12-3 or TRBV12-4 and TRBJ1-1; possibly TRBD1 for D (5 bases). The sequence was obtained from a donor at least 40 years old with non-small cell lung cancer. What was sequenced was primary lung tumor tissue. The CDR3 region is CASSLRDLEAFF. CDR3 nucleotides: TGTGCCAGCAGTTTAAGGGACCTTGAAGCTTTCTTT.